This T cell receptor (beta chain) was recovered during a study of cytomegalovirus exposure and HLA in healthy donors. The PCR made use of 60 Vbeta and 13 Jbeta primers. Assay used: immunoSEQ multiplex PCR; TCRdb lists only in-frame clones, some missing. The table has roughly 190,000 clones, 84% seen once. V was pared by 10 bases and J by 5 bases, with 14 bases between. This CDR3 has 12 residues. Per germline, CDR1 MDHEN and CDR2 SYDVKM. The sample consisted of PBMCs. The chain employs TRBV28 and TRBJ1-1; perhaps TRBD1 as D (6 bases). The receptor's source is a woman in her fifties or sixties in good health and CMV-seropositive. This chain's CDR3 is CATTGPRTEAFF. The CDR3 nucleotides read TGTGCCACCACAGGGCCGCGTACTGAAGCTTTCTTT.